This TCR beta chain was sequenced in a study of T-cell memory formation after mild COVID-19. Points from the study as a whole: Clonal second-wave expansions that peaked on day 37 had unconfirmed SARS-CoV-2 specificity.

This clonotype was seen ten or more times. Its antigen is not known. The germline CDR1 and CDR2 sequences are SGHTA and FQGNSA. The CDR3 loop spans 15 amino acids. Losses at the gene ends were 5 bases for V and 2 bases for J; bases not matched to a gene: 5. TCRdb ran MiXCR on the 5' RACE reads and lists one entry per CDR3 protein. The data show about 150,000 distinct CDR3 sequences, over 10% seen once. This receptor was identified in a man between 18 and 35 years old who had mild COVID-19 (a few samples of this study predate the infection). Cell type and time point are not known. The chain couples TRBV7-2 to TRBJ2-7, with 11 bases identical to TRBD2. Material: PBMCs or a T cell subset sorted from them (not recorded which). DNA for the CDR3: TGTGCCAGCAGCCGTAGCGGGGGGGCGGCCTACGAGCAGTACTTC. Translated: CASSRSGGAAYEQYF.